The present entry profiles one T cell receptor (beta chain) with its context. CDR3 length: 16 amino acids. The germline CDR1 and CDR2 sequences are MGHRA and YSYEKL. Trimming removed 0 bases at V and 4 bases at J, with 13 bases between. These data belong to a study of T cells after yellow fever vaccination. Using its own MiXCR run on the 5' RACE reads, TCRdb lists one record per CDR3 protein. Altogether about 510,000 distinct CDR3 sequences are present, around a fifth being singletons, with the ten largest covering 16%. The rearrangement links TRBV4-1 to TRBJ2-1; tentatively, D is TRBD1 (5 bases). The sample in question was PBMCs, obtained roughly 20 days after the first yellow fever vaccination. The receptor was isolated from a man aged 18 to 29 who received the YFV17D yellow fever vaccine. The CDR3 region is CASSQEDRGFYNEQFF. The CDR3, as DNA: TGCGCCAGCAGCCAAGAGGATAGGGGTTTTTACAATGAGCAGTTCTTC.